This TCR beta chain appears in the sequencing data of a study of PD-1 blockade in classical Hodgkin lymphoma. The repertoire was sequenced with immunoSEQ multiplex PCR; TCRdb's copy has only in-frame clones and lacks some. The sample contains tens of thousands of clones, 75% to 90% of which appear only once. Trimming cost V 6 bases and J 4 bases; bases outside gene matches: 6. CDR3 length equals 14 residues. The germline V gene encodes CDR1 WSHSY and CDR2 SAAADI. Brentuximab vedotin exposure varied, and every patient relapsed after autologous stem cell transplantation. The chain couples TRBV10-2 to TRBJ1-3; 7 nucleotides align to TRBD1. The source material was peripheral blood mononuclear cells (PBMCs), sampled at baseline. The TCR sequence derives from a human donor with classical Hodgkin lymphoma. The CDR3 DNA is TGCGCCAGCAGAACAGGGGACATCGGAAACACCATATATTTT. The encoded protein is CASRTGDIGNTIYF.